This TCR beta chain was profiled in a study of regulatory T cells in long-lasting Graves disease. The CDR3 sequence is 17 residues long. The germline V gene encodes CDR1 LGHDT and CDR2 YNNKEL (reference sequence). Unmatched junction bases numbered 4, after V lost 0 bases and J lost 6 bases. According to the study, TCR beta libraries were built with iRepertoire HTBI primers and CDR3-region Arm-PCR. Via MiXCR, TCRdb re-called the multiplex PCR reads, giving one row per CDR3 protein. Of about 610,000 distinct CDR3 sequences in the sample, 16% were seen once. Documented time point: newly diagnosed GD, antithyroid drugs for less than 3 months. PBMC-extracted RNA yielded the TCR library. Concerning this clonotype: This clone may be a read error of a much larger clone one base away. Since the CDR3 does not end with the conserved phenylalanine or tryptophan, this likely comes from a read error.

These sequences were also reported in another study, on T cells in Graves' hyperthyroidism and ophthalmopathy.

Sequencing used peripheral blood mononuclear cells (PBMCs), obtained at new diagnosis, from a patient treated with antithyroid drugs. This receptor was obtained from a man aged 18 to 29 with Graves disease. The chain carries TRBV3-1 and TRBJ2-3, with TRBD2 identical over 15 bases. The CDR3 DNA sequence: TGTGCCAGCAGCCAAGAAGGACTAGCGGGGGGGTCGGATACGCAGTATTCT. Translating gives CASSQEGLAGGSDTQYS.